This is a list of T cell receptor beta chains from one sample in a study of shared clonotypes between healthy human individuals. TCRdb's table, derived via immunoSEQ multiplex PCR, lists solely in-frame clones and lacks some. Of a few hundred thousand clones listed, more than 60% are singletons. Sequenced: memory CD4+ T cells sorted from blood. The receptors were sampled from a man aged 25 to 40 in good health. CDR3s include the opening cysteine and the closing phenylalanine or tryptophan. A D gene is named only where the DNA matches it firmly. Expanded clones are given a class, and other clones once, few, many or no size at all.

D	size	V	J	DNA	CDR3
-	-	TRBV11-3	TRBJ2-2	TGTGCCAGCAGCCCGGGGGCAGGGTCGAACACCGGGGAGCTGTTTTTT	CASSPGAGSNTGELFF
-	-	TRBV7-9	TRBJ2-7	TGTGCCAGCAGCTTAATCCAGGGTGCCTACGAGCAGTACTTC	CASSLIQGAYEQYF
TRBD1	once	TRBV5-4	TRBJ2-7	TGTGCCAGCTCACCCGGGACAGGGCTTTCCTACGAGCAGTACTTC	CASSPGTGLSYEQYF
TRBD2	-	TRBV7-9	TRBJ2-1	TGTGCCAGCAGCGGGGGACTAGCGGGAGACAATGAGCAGTTCTTC	CASSGGLAGDNEQFF
-	-	TRBV29-1	TRBJ1-5	TGCAGCGTTGTAATAGGAGGTAGCAATCAGCCCCAGCATTTT	CSVVIGGSNQPQHF
-	-	TRBV11-3	TRBJ2-3	TGTGCCAGCAGCCCTGGTGGGGGAAGCACAGATACGCAGTATTTT	CASSPGGGSTDTQYF
-	-	TRBV27	TRBJ1-1	TGTGCCAGCACCTCGGCAGGGGCGGGGAACACTGAAGCTTTCTTT	CASTSAGAGNTEAFF
-	-	TRBV27	TRBJ2-1	TGTGCCAGCAGGCCCCACTCCTACAATGAGCAGTTCTTC	CASRPHSYNEQFF
-	-	TRBV7-2	TRBJ2-1	TGTGCCAGCAGCTTAGGACTGTTGTGGGAGACGGACAATGAGCAGTTCTTC	CASSLGLLWETDNEQFF
-	-	TRBV28	TRBJ2-2	TGTGCCAGCAGCCGAGCCGGGAGCTCAGGGAGCGGGGAGCTGTTTTTT	CASSRAGSSGSGELFF
-	-	TRBV10-2	TRBJ2-2	TGCGCCAGCAGAAGACAGACAAGGACCGGGGAGCTGTTTTTT	CASRRQTRTGELFF
-	-	TRBV11-3	TRBJ2-2	TGTGCCAGCAGCTCCGGACAGAGCACCGGGGAGCTGTTTTTT	CASSSGQSTGELFF
TRBD2	-	TRBV15	TRBJ2-7	TGTGCCACCAGCAGAGAGCCGAAGGCTAGCGGGAGGACTTCCGAGCAGTACTTC	CATSREPKASGRTSEQYF
-	few	TRBV5-4	TRBJ2-7	TGTGCCAGCAGCATGAACTACGAGCAGTACTTC	CASSMNYEQYF
-	-	TRBV20-1	TRBJ2-5	TGCAGTGCAAGTCGATGGACCCAGTACTTC	CSASRWTQYF
-	-	TRBV5-1	TRBJ2-2	TGCGCCAGCAGCTTCTACTGGAGGGGGAACACCGGGGAGCTGTTTTTT	CASSFYWRGNTGELFF
TRBD1	-	TRBV5-5	TRBJ1-1	TGTGCCAGCAGCTCGGACAGGGGGAGATACACTGAAGCTTTCTTT	CASSSDRGRYTEAFF
TRBD1	-	TRBV5-1	TRBJ1-2	TGCGCCAGCAGCGACCCGGGACAGGGGGCGGATGGCTACACCTTC	CASSDPGQGADGYTF